Listed below are T cell receptor beta chains from one sample, sequenced in a study of CD8 T cells in Susac syndrome. One entry per CDR3 protein, called by TCRdb with MiXCR from the immunoSEQ multiplex PCR reads. The sample has approximately 160,000 distinct CDR3 sequences, around 96% seen once. The sample was CD4+ T cells from PBMCs. These receptors originate from a human donor with Susac syndrome. The CDR3 runs from the conserved cysteine through the conserved F or W. D genes are given only for firm matches. Size values are once, few and many counts, or a class for expanded clones, and some rows have none.

>16|TRBV13|TRBJ1-2|NA|NA
TGTGCCAGCAGCCCTCCCGGGCCGGCTCGGGGCTATGGCTACACCTTC
CASSPPGPARGYGYTF
>11|TRBV30|TRBJ2-7|NA|NA
TGTGCCTGGGGCAACCAATACGAGCAGTACTTC
CAWGNQYEQYF
>11|TRBV20-1|TRBJ1-2|NA|TRBD1
TGCAGTGCCATGACAGGGCATGGCTACACCTTC
CSAMTGHGYTF
>14|TRBV7-9|TRBJ1-3|NA|NA
TGTGCCAGCAGCTTAGGGAGCTCTGGAAACACCATATATTTT
CASSLGSSGNTIYF
>15|TRBV7-2|TRBJ2-1|NA|NA
TGTGCCAGCAGCCCCGGGGTAAGCTCCTACAATGAGCAGTTCTTC
CASSPGVSSYNEQFF
>12|TRBV24-1|TRBJ2-7|NA|NA
TGTGCCACCGGAGGACGGATCTACGAGCAGTACTTC
CATGGRIYEQYF
>14|TRBV28|TRBJ2-7|NA|NA
TGTGCCAGCAGTTTTCGATTAAGAACCTACGAGCAGTACTTC
CASSFRLRTYEQYF
>15|TRBV27|TRBJ2-7|few|NA
TGTGCCAGCAGTTATAGGGGCCTGAACTCCTACGAGCAGTACTTC
CASSYRGLNSYEQYF
>15|TRBV7-2|TRBJ2-3|NA|TRBD2
TGTGCCAGCAGCCCCTTGGGACTAGCATCGTCGCAGCAGTATTTT
CASSPLGLASSQQYF
>13|TRBV28|TRBJ2-7|NA|TRBD1
TGTGCCAGCAGGCCGGGACAGAACTACGAGCAGTACTTC
CASRPGQNYEQYF
>17|TRBV12-3/TRBV12-4|TRBJ1-4|NA|NA
TGTGCCAGCAACACATTATCGGGGGAGGGAAGGGATGAAAAACTGTTTTTT
CASNTLSGEGRDEKLFF
>17|TRBV9|TRBJ2-1|NA|NA
TGTGCCAGCAGCCCATCCGGGCGGACCCTTTCCCCCAATGAGCAGTTCTTC
CASSPSGRTLSPNEQFF
>16|TRBV7-2|TRBJ2-7|NA|NA
TGTGCCAGCAGCACACCGGGGGCTGGCCTCTCCTACGAGCAGTACTTC
CASSTPGAGLSYEQYF
>14|TRBV19|TRBJ2-5|NA|NA
TGTGCCAGTAGTATTGCGGGGCGCCTAGAGACCCAGTACTTC
CASSIAGRLETQYF
>13|TRBV19|TRBJ2-3|NA|NA
TGTGCCAGTAGTTGGGCCCGCACAGATACGCAGTATTTT
CASSWARTDTQYF
>15|TRBV6-5|TRBJ2-2|NA|NA
TGTGCCAGCAGTCGATCGACACAGAACACCGGGGAGCTGTTTTTT
CASSRSTQNTGELFF
>12|TRBV5-1|TRBJ2-7|NA|NA
TGCGCCAGCAGGGGGGAATCCGGCGAGCAGTACTTC
CASRGESGEQYF
>15|TRBV9|TRBJ2-5|NA|NA
TGTGCCAGCAGCGTAGGTCCTCAGGGAGAAGAGACCCAGTACTTC
CASSVGPQGEETQYF
>14|TRBV6-6|TRBJ1-2|NA|NA
TGTGCCAGCAGTTACTCGGGCCGGGACTATGGCTACACCTTC
CASSYSGRDYGYTF
>12|TRBV29-1|TRBJ1-4|NA|NA
TGCAGCGTTACCCAAAGCGGTGAAAAACTGTTTTTT
CSVTQSGEKLFF
>13|TRBV5-4|TRBJ2-3|NA|NA
TGTGCCAGCAGCTTCGAGGGACCAGATACGCAGTATTTT
CASSFEGPDTQYF
>13|TRBV6-6|TRBJ2-5|NA|NA
TGTGCCAGCAGTTACAGAGGAGGAGAGACCCAGTACTTC
CASSYRGGETQYF
>15|TRBV9|TRBJ2-5|NA|NA
TGTGCCAGCAGCGTAGGACGGAGCGGCTCAGAGACCCAGTACTTC
CASSVGRSGSETQYF
>13|TRBV7-2|TRBJ1-1|NA|NA
TGTGCCAGCAGCTTAGAGGGAGACACTGAAGCTTTCTTT
CASSLEGDTEAFF
>17|TRBV12-3/TRBV12-4|TRBJ2-7|NA|TRBD2
TGTGCCAGCAGTCCCCCGAGAAGCGGGAGGGCCGTGTACGAGCAGTACTTC
CASSPPRSGRAVYEQYF
>14|TRBV12-3/TRBV12-4|TRBJ1-2|NA|NA
TGTGCCAGCACTAAACAGGGTTATAACTATGGCTACACCTTC
CASTKQGYNYGYTF
>13|TRBV19|TRBJ2-5|NA|TRBD1
TGTGCCAGTAGTCTTCTCGCCGGGACAGGATTCTACTTC
CASSLLAGTGFYF
>11|TRBV29-1|TRBJ1-1|NA|NA
TGCAGCGTTGACAGGGGAACTGAAGCTTTCTTT
CSVDRGTEAFF
>20|TRBV5-4|TRBJ2-6|NA|TRBD2
TGTGCCAGCAGCTTGGATCTAGCGGGAGCCTCCTTCTCTGGGGCCAACGTCCTGACTTTC
CASSLDLAGASFSGANVLTF
>13|TRBV5-1|TRBJ2-7|NA|TRBD1
TGCGCCAGCACAACAGGGGGTTCCTACGAGCAGTACTTC
CASTTGGSYEQYF
>15|TRBV6-5|TRBJ2-1|NA|TRBD2
TGTGCCAGCAGTTACGGGGGTCGGGGGGGTAGCGAGCAGTTCTTC
CASSYGGRGGSEQFF
>18|TRBV10-3|TRBJ2-5|NA|NA
TGTGCCATCAGTGATAATGGTCAGCCCAACCACCTCCAAGAGACCCAGTACTTC
CAISDNGQPNHLQETQYF
>16|TRBV7-3|TRBJ2-2|NA|NA
TGTGCCAGCAGCCATAGCCGGGACTCGAGAACCGGGGAGCTGTTTTTT
CASSHSRDSRTGELFF
>16|TRBV5-6|TRBJ1-5|NA|TRBD1
TGTGCCAGCAGCTACGGTGGGACAGTCAACAATCAGCCCCAGCATTTT
CASSYGGTVNNQPQHF
>12|TRBV7-8|TRBJ2-1|NA|NA
TGTGCCAGCAGCTTAAGTCGGGGTGAGCAGTTCTTC
CASSLSRGEQFF
>18|TRBV7-2|TRBJ2-6|NA|NA
TGTGCCAGCAGTCGAGGGCCGGGAATCTACTCTGGGGCCAACGTCCTGACTTTC
CASSRGPGIYSGANVLTF
>17|TRBV7-2|TRBJ2-5|NA|NA
TGTGCCAGCAGCTCGTATACCCCCCGTTCAGGGAAAGAGACCCAGTACTTC
CASSSYTPRSGKETQYF
>12|TRBV29-1|TRBJ2-7|NA|NA
TGCAGCGTTAAGAGGGACCAATATGAGCAGTACTTC
CSVKRDQYEQYF
>11|TRBV7-2|TRBJ1-2|once|NA
TGTGCCAGCAGTTCGGTTTACGGCTACACCTTC
CASSSVYGYTF
>15|TRBV5-1|TRBJ2-3|NA|NA
TGCGCCAGCAGCTCGGGGGGACAGGTGGAAGATACGCAGTATTTT
CASSSGGQVEDTQYF
>13|TRBV7-3|TRBJ2-1|once|NA
TGTGCCAGCAGCTCAGGACTCATTCATGAGCAGTTCTTC
CASSSGLIHEQFF
>13|TRBV28|TRBJ1-2|once|NA
TGTGCCAGCAAGCCCTGGCGTCCCTATGGCTACACCTTC
CASKPWRPYGYTF
>14|TRBV7-9|TRBJ2-1|NA|NA
TGTGCCAGCAGCTTAGTGTTACTAGAAGATGAGCAGTTCTTC
CASSLVLLEDEQFF
>13|TRBV11-2|TRBJ2-5|NA|NA
TGTGCCAGCAGCCAAGCAGTTCAAGAGACCCAGTACTTC
CASSQAVQETQYF
>14|TRBV14|TRBJ2-7|NA|NA
TGTGCCAGCAGCCTTGCCGGGGCCCTTAACGAGCAGTACTTC
CASSLAGALNEQYF
>13|TRBV20-1|TRBJ2-5|NA|NA
TGCAGTGCTAGTTGGGTAGCCCAAGAGACCCAGTACTTC
CSASWVAQETQYF
>12|TRBV29-1|TRBJ2-3|NA|NA
TGCAGCGCCGAGGGGGGGACAGATACGCAGTATTTT
CSAEGGTDTQYF
>13|TRBV12-5|TRBJ2-2|NA|NA
TGTGCTAGCAGGGGAAGCGGCACCGGGGAGCTGTTTTTT
CASRGSGTGELFF